The entry below describes one TCR beta chain. Its antigen is unknown. At one of its ends the junction is not consistent with the germline gene, which may arise from a read error. The same CDR3 is also encoded by other DNA sequences in this sample. This specimen belongs to a study of T cells in localized non-small cell lung cancer. Germline V gene data show CDR1 as MNHEY and CDR2 as SVGAGI. The CDR3 loop spans 13 amino acids. The study, taken as a whole, reports: Appearance in adjacent lung was seen for a median about 59 of the top 100 tumor clones.

TCRdb's copy holds only in-frame clones and misses some; the assay was immunoSEQ multiplex PCR. The top ten hold approximately 15% of the sample, which has about 52,000 clones, 85% to 90% seen once. This receptor was identified in a female donor with stage II lung adenocarcinoma. The input for sequencing was PBMCs, taken before any cancer treatment. The chain links TRBV6-5 to TRBJ2-2; possibly TRBD1 for D (6 bases). The CDR3 DNA is TGTGCCAGCAGCCGGGGACAAACCGGGGAACTGTTTTTT. It specifies CASSRGQTGELFF.